This T cell receptor beta chain comes out of a study of T-cell reconstitution after alpha-beta-depleted transplantation in children. CDR3 length equals 14 residues. From germline, CDR1 is MNHEY and CDR2 SMNVEV (reference sequence). Trimming stripped 0 bases from V and 0 bases from J, with 5 bases between. A TCRbeta library incorporating unique molecular identifiers was prepared. MiXCR, run by TCRdb on the PCR reads, gives a single entry per CDR3 protein. The profile shows about 360,000 distinct CDR3 sequences, about an eighth of them singletons. J is TRBJ1-1 and V is TRBV27; D is unresolved. This TCR came from a human donor who donated a stem cell graft to a child with Fanconi anemia. Source: PBMCs, taken from the stem cell graft. The CDR3 DNA follows: TGTGCCAGCAGTTTATCGGCAATGAACACTGAAGCTTTCTTT. This translates into CASSLSAMNTEAFF.